This T cell receptor (beta chain) was profiled in a study of blood T cell repertoires in COVID-19. Study details: There were acute and convalescent COVID-19 samples, and they came from the United States, Italy and Spain. The analysed material was cDNA or gDNA that came from T cells, B-cell-depleted T cells, or PBMCs.

The sample holds a few counts of this clone. The CDR3 length is 12 residues. Germline loops: CDR1 ENHRY, CDR2 SYGVKD. Trimming took 10 bases from V and 6 from J; bases not matched to a gene: 3. In the authors' methods: Estimates of nucleated cell counts were drawn from the amplification of reference gene primers. Assay: immunoSEQ multiplex PCR; the TCRdb copy retains only in-frame clones and omits some. The V and J calls and clone size are taken from that table; D and trimming were inferred from the DNA. Of 100,000 to 150,000 clones listed, about 80% are singletons. Grouping used clinical history reported by participants in a survey and questionnaire.

The sequenced material came from PBMCs or T cells enriched from blood (not recorded which). This sequence was found in a man in his forties or fifties with acute COVID-19. The chain uses TRBV10-3 and TRBJ2-2, with TRBD2 matching over 9 bases. Here the CDR3 DNA reads TGTGCCACCCGGACTAGCGCCGGGGAGCTGTTTTTT. This gives the protein CATRTSAGELFF.